Listed below are T cell receptor beta chains from one sample, sequenced in a study of CD8 T cells in ankylosing spondylitis. In TCRdb, the 5' RACE reads were re-called with MiXCR into one record per CDR3 protein. The sample yields about 240,000 distinct CDR3 sequences, around 10% seen once. Sequencing used blood, either unsorted or a sorted T cell fraction (not recorded which). These receptor sequences come from a male donor with ankylosing spondylitis or in good health (not recorded which). CDR3s include the opening cysteine and the closing phenylalanine or tryptophan. Some rows mark clone size as missing; the rest say once, few, many or name a class of expanded clone.

>TRBV10-3|TRBJ2-2|many
CAISDSSGRDTGELFF
>TRBV15|TRBJ1-2|many
CATSPKGIGNYGYTF
>TRBV10-3|TRBJ2-1|many
CAISVSRDSDNEQFF
>TRBV20-1|TRBJ2-1|few
CSARLAGQGLEFF
>TRBV4-1|TRBJ2-2|many
CASRGPLPGELFF
>TRBV6-1|TRBJ2-3|few
CASSEETAVTQYF
>TRBV29-1|TRBJ2-2|many
CSVEGQGYPGELFF
>TRBV24-1|TRBJ2-5|NA
CATSDWDNLETQYF
>TRBV9|TRBJ2-1|few
CASSVVTSTYNEQFF
>TRBV20-1|TRBJ2-7|many
CSARGGAGYEQYF
>TRBV6-1|TRBJ2-3|few
CASSGPGALTDTQYF
>TRBV12-3/TRBV12-4|TRBJ1-2|many
CASSPDSGLRDYGYTF
>TRBV6-1|TRBJ2-7|many
CASIPSGGAYEQYF
>TRBV7-2|TRBJ2-5|NA
CASSFFPSRTASGTQYF
>TRBV18|TRBJ1-1|few
CASSPLSTGAMNTEAFF
>TRBV29-1|TRBJ2-2|NA
CSVGTSGTGELFF
>TRBV5-5|TRBJ2-7|few
CASSLAQDYEQYF
>TRBV2|TRBJ2-3|NA
CATLLGPDATDTQYF
>TRBV7-9|TRBJ2-7|NA
CASSSVSGSGKYEQYF
>TRBV20-1|TRBJ2-1|many
CSAEPGQGGDNEQFF
>TRBV5-1|TRBJ1-6|many
CASSLGDPPTLHF
>TRBV29-1|TRBJ2-1|many
CSVSDRPPSYNEQFF